This section outlines one TCR beta chain sequence together with its context. The antigen remains undetermined. It was through 5'RACE template switching that TCR cDNA was made, with a universal primer site and UMIs added. TCRdb analysed the 5' RACE reads with MiXCR anew, one entry per CDR3 protein. The data contain some 350,000 distinct CDR3 sequences, about 6.2% of them singletons. The sample comes from a study of T cells after yellow fever vaccination. Study-level results: Reappearance after the booster was seen for most primary-vaccination clones, at roughly 96% CD4 and less than 90% CD8.

The CDR3 is made up of 15 amino acids. Germline loops: CDR1 SGHVS, CDR2 FNYEAQ. The trim removed 5 bases at V and 5 bases at J, leaving 8 bases unmatched. The chain carries TRBV7-6 and TRBJ2-1; TRBD1 matches 8 bases. This sample comprised PBMCs, obtained 5 days after the yellow fever booster vaccination. The receptor was isolated from a man younger than 40 who received the YFV17D yellow fever vaccine. CDR3 nucleotides: TGTGCCAGCAGCCCGGGGACAGGAGCAGACAATGAGCAGTTCTTC. This gives the protein CASSPGTGADNEQFF.